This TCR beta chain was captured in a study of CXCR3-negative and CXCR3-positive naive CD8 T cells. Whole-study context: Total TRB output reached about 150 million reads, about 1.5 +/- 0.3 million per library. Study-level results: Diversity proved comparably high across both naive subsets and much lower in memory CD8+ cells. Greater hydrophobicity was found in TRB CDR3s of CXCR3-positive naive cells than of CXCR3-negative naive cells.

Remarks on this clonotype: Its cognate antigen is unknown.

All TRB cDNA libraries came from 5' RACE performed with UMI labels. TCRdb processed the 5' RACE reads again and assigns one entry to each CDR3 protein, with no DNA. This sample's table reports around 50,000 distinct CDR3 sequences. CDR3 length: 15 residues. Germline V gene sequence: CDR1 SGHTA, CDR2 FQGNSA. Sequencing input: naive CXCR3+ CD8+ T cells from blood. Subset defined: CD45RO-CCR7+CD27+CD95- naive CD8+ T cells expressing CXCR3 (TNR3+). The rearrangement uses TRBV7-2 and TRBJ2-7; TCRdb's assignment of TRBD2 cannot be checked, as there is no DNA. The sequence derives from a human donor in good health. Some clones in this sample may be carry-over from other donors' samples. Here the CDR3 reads CASSLFSGGVDEQYF.